The 8 T cell receptor beta chains reported below all come from one sample, sequenced in a study of T cell responses to AZD1222 COVID-19 vaccine. Assay: immunoSEQ multiplex PCR; the TCRdb copy retains only in-frame clones and omits some. The sample lists around 72,000 clones, about nine tenths seen once, with less than 25% in the top ten. The material sequenced was peripheral blood, taken on day 0 of AZD1222 vaccination. The receptors were sampled from an adult in good health.

J is TRBJ2-2 and V is TRBV3-1 (or the pseudogene TRBV3-2); D perhaps matches TRBD2 (5 bases). V lost 1 base to trimming and J lost 5 bases, with 11 bases between them. The V gene's germline CDR1 is LGHDT and CDR2 YNNKEL (reference sequence). There are 15 residues in the CDR3. In nucleotides, the CDR3 is TGTGCCAGCAGCCAAGCTGCCGGGATTACCGGGGAGCTGTTTTTT. Protein product: CASSQAAGITGELFF.

The chain employs TRBV7-2 and TRBJ1-1; 8 bases align to TRBD1. The CDR3 loop spans 15 amino acids. Per germline, CDR1 SGHTA and CDR2 FQGNSA. Germline trimming cut 4 bases from V and 1 base from J; bases unmatched to any gene: 5. CDR3 nucleotide sequence: TGTGCCAGCAGCTCTCGGACAGGGCCGAACACTGAAGCTTTCTTT. This gives the protein CASSSRTGPNTEAFF.

This clone appeared a single time. The rearrangement links TRBV6-2 or TRBV6-3 to TRBJ2-2, with D unclear. This CDR3 has 13 residues. Germline CDR1 and CDR2: MNHEY and SVGEGT. Trimming removed 4 bases at V and 5 bases at J, with 8 bases between. The CDR3 sequence: CASSWSGTGELFF. In DNA, the CDR3 is TGTGCCAGCAGTTGGTCTGGGACCGGGGAGCTGTTTTTT.

J is TRBJ1-5 and V is TRBV6-5; no reliable D call. Germline CDR1 is MNHEY and CDR2 is SVGAGI. The CDR3 consists of 13 residues. V shed 6 bases and J shed 1 base, with 7 bases lying between them. For the CDR3, the DNA is TGTGCCAGCAGGGGCATAAGCAATCAGCCCCAGCATTTT. Its protein product is CASRGISNQPQHF.

This clone was seen just once. The chain joins TRBV7-8 to TRBJ1-5; 10 bases are a match to TRBD1. With V trimmed by 3 bases and J by 5 bases, 4 bases remained unmatched. CDR1 is SGHVS, CDR2 FQNEAQ, per germline. CDR3 size: 15 residues. The CDR3 DNA follows: TGTGCCAGCAGCTTCATGGACAGGGGGGATCAGCCCCAGCATTTT. It yields the protein CASSFMDRGDQPQHF. Based on the CDR3 plus reference TRBV7-8 and TRBJ1-5, the full variable domain is GAGVSQSPRYKVAKRGQDVALRCDPISGHVSLFWYQQALGQGPEFLTYFQNEAQLDKSGLPSDRFFAERPEGSVSTLKIQRTQQEDSAVYLCASSFMDRGDQPQHFGDGTRLSIL.

The CDR3 DNA reads as TGTGCCTGGAGGGCAGGGGGCGTAGGTGAAGCTTTCTTT. It codes for CAWRAGGVGEAFF. The rearrangement uses TRBV30 and TRBJ1-1; 8 nucleotides match TRBD1. V lost 3 bases to trimming and J lost 7 bases; unmatched junction nucleotides: 7. CDR3 length equals 13 residues. The germline V gene has CDR1 GTSNPN and CDR2 SVGIG (reference sequence).

This clone has a single count. This rearrangement joins TRBV10-3 to TRBJ2-5, with 11 nucleotides matching TRBD2. The length of the CDR3 is 19 residues. Per the germline V gene, CDR1 is ENHRY and CDR2 is SYGVKD. V dropped 3 bases and J dropped 0; count of bases not matched to a gene: 12. This CDR3 reads CAISEYRLAGGGYQETQYF. Here the CDR3 DNA reads TGTGCCATCAGTGAATATAGGCTAGCGGGGGGAGGGTACCAAGAGACCCAGTACTTC.

The V call is TRBV7-9, the J call TRBJ1-1; D is ambiguous. This CDR3 comprises 11 residues. The V gene's germline CDR1 is SEHNR and CDR2 FQNEAQ (reference sequence). V was clipped by 3 bases and J by 3 bases, with 2 bases between them. CDR3 loop: CASSFDTEAFF. The CDR3 DNA follows: TGTGCCAGCAGCTTCGACACTGAAGCTTTCTTT. The full variable domain, completed using reference TRBV7-9 and TRBJ1-1, is DTGVSQNPRHKITKRGQNVTFRCDPISEHNRLYWYRQTLGQGPEFLTYFQNEAQLEKSRLLSDRFSAERPKGSFSTLEIQRTEQGDSAMYLCASSFDTEAFFGQGTRLTVV.